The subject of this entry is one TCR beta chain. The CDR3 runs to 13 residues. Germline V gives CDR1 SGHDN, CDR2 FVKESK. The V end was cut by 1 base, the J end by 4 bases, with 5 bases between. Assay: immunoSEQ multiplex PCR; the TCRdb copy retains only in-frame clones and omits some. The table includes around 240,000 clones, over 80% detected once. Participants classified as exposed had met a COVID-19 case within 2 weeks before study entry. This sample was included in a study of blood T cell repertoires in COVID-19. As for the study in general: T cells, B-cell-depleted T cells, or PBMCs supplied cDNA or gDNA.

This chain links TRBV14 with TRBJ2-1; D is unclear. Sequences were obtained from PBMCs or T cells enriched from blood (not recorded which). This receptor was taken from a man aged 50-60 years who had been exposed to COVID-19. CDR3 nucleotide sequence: TGTGCCAGCAGCCAAGGCAGGTACAATGAGCAGTTCTTC. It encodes CASSQGRYNEQFF.